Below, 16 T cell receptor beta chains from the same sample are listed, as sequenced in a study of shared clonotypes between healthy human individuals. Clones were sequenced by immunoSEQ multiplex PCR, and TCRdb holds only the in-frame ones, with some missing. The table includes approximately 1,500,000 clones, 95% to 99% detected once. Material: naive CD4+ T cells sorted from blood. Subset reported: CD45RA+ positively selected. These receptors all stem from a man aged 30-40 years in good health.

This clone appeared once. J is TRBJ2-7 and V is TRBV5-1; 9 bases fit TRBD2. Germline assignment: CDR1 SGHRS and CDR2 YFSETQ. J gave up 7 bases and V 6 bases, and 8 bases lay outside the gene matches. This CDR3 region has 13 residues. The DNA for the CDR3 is TGCGCCAGCAAGGGGACTAGCTCCCTGGAGCAGTACTTC. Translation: CASKGTSSLEQYF.

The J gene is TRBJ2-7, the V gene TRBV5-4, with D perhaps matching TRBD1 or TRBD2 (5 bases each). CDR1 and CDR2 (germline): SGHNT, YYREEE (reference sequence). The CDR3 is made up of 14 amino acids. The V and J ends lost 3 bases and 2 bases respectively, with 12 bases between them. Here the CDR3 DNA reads TGTGCCAGCAGCTCTCCGGGACCCACCTACGAGCAGTACTTC. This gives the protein CASSSPGPTYEQYF.

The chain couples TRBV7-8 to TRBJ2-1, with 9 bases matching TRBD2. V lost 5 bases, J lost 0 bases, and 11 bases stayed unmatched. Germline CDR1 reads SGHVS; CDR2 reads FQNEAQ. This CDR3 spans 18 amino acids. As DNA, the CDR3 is TGTGCCAGCAGCCACACTAGCGGGTTTCTCAGCTCCTACAATGAGCAGTTCTTC. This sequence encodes CASSHTSGFLSSYNEQFF.

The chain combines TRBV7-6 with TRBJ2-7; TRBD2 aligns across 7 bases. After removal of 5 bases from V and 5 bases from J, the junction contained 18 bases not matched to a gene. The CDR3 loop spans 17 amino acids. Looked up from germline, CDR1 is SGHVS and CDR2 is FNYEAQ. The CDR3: CASSPLSPSGMKNEQYF. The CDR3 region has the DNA TGTGCCAGCAGCCCCCTCTCCCCCAGCGGGATGAAAAACGAGCAGTACTTC.

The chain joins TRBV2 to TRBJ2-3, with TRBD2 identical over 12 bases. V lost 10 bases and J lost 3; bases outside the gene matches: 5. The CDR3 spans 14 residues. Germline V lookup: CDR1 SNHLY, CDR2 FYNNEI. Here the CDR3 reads CATASGRATDTQYF. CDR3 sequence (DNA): TGTGCCACCGCTAGCGGGAGGGCAACAGATACGCAGTATTTT.

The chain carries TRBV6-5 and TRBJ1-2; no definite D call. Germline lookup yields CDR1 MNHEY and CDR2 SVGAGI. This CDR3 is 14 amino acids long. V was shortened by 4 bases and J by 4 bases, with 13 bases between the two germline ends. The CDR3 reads CASSLSPGGYGYTF. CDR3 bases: TGTGCCAGCAGTTTATCCCCGGGCGGCTATGGCTACACCTTC.

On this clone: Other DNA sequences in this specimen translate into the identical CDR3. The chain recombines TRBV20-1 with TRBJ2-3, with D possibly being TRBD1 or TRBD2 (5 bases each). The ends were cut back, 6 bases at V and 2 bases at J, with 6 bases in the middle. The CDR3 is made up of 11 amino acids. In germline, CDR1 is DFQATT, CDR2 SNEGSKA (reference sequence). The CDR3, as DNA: TGCAGTGCGGGGGACACAGATACGCAGTATTTT. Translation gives CSAGDTDTQYF.

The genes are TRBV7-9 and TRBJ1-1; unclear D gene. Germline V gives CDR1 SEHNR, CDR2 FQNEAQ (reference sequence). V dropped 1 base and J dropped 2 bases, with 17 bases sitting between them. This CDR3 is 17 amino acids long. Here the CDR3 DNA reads TGTGCCAGCAGCTTAGGAGTTAGCGTTCGGGATAACACTGAAGCTTTCTTT. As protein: CASSLGVSVRDNTEAFF.

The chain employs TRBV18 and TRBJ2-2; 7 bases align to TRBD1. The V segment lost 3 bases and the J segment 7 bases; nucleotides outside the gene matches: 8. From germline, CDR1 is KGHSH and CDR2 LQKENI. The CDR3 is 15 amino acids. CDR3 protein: CASSPQDREVGELFF. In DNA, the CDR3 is TGTGCCAGCTCACCTCAAGACAGGGAAGTCGGGGAGCTGTTTTTT. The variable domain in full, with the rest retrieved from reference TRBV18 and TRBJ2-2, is NAGVMQNPRHLVRRRGQEARLRCSPMKGHSHVYWYRQLPEEGLKFMVYLQKENIIDESGMPKERFSAEFPKEGPSILRIQQVVRGDSAAYFCASSPQDREVGELFFGEGSRLTVL.

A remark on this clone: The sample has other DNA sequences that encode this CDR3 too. The CDR3 DNA reads as TGTGCCAGCAGCGTATTAAGCAATGAGCAGTTCTTC. This sequence encodes CASSVLSNEQFF. V and J are TRBV9 and TRBJ2-1; D is ambiguous. In germline, CDR1 is SGDLS, CDR2 YYNGEE. V dropped 1 base and J dropped 6 bases, with 5 bases sitting between them. This CDR3 has 12 amino acids. Based on the CDR3 plus reference TRBV9 and TRBJ2-1, the full variable domain is DSGVTQTPKHLITATGQRVTLRCSPRSGDLSVYWYQQSLDQGLQFLIQYYNGEERAKGNILERFSAQQFPDLHSELNLSSLELGDSALYFCASSVLSNEQFFGPGTRLTVL.

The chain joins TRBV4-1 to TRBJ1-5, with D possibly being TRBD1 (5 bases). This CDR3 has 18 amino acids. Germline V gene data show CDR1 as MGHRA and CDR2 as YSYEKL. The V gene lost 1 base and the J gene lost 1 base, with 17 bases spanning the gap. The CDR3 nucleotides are TGCGCCAGCAGCCAAGGAGCATTAGAGACAGCCAGCAATCAGCCCCAGCATTTT. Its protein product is CASSQGALETASNQPQHF.

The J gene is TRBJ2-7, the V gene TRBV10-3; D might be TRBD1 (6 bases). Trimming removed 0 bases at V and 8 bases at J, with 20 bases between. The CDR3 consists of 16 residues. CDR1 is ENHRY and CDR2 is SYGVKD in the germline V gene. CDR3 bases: TGTGCCATCAGTGAGTCCGGGCTGGGGGCCCCCGGGAAGCAGTACTTC. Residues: CAISESGLGAPGKQYF.

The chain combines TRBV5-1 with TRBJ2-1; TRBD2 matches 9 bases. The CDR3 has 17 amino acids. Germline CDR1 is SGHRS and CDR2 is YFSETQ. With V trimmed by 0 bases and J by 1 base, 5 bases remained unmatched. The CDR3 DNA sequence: TGCGCCAGCAGCTTGGGCCTTACTAGCGGGTCCTACAATGAGCAGTTCTTC. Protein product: CASSLGLTSGSYNEQFF.

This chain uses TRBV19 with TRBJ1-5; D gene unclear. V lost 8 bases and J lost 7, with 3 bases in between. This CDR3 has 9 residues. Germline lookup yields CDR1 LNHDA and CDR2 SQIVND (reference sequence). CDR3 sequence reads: CASVQPQHF. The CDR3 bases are TGTGCCAGTGTACAGCCCCAGCATTTT.

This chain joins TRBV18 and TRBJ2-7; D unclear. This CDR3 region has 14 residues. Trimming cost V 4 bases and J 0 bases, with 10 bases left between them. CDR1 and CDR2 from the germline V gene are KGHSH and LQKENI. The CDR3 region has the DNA TGTGCCAGCTCACTGCGACCGGGCTCCTACGAGCAGTACTTC. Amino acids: CASSLRPGSYEQYF.

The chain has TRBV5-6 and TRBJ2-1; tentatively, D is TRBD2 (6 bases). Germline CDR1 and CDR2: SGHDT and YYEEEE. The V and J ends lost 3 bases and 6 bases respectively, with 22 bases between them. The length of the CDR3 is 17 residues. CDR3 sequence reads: CASSSIGGDSRGNEQFF. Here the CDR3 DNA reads TGTGCCAGCAGCTCGATCGGCGGGGATAGCCGGGGCAATGAGCAGTTCTTC.